This T cell receptor (beta chain) was recorded in a study of T cell repertoires in ileal Crohn's disease. As regards this clone: Its antigen is not known.

Study-level results: Endoscopic recurrence occurred in every patient whose clonality exceeded 26.8%. Mucosal expansions were suggested to be mainly CD8 T cells.

Only in-frame clones appear in the TCRdb table, and some are missing; sequencing was by immunoSEQ multiplex PCR. Of 6,700 or so clones listed, 70% to 80% are singletons. Included were adult ileal or ileocolonic Crohn's patients indicated for ileocolonic resection. The CDR3 totals 18 residues. Germline V gene lookup returns CDR1 MDHEN and CDR2 SYDVKM. V was pared by 6 bases and J by 1 base, with 10 bases of the junction left unmatched. The gene calls are TRBV28 and TRBJ2-6, with 9 nucleotides matching TRBD1. The sample was ileal tissue. This receptor was taken from an adult with Crohn's disease. CDR3 protein: CASSVRTGAQSGANVLTF. CDR3 DNA sequence: TGTGCCAGCAGCGTAAGGACAGGGGCCCAATCTGGGGCCAACGTCCTGACTTTC.